A selection of T cell receptor beta chains follows, all from one sample in a study of blood T cell repertoires in COVID-19. Repertoires were generated with immunoSEQ multiplex PCR, while TCRdb's copy carries only in-frame clones and drops some. The sample holds approximately 480,000 clones, about 90% seen once. The sequencing sample was made of PBMCs or T cells enriched from blood (not recorded which). The receptors here all came from a woman in her late teens or twenties who had recovered from COVID-19. The CDR3 runs from the conserved cysteine through the conserved F or W. The order of the fields is CDR3 DNA, CDR3 protein, V gene, D gene, clone size, J gene. D genes are given only for firm matches. A clone size is listed for some rows: how often the clone was seen (once, few, many), or a class if it is expanded.

TGCGCCAGCAGCTTGGTGTCAGGGGCGCACACTGAAGCTTTCTTT | CASSLVSGAHTEAFF | TRBV5-1 | NA | NA | TRBJ1-1
TGCAGCGGGGCGCCGCTCCTCATGAACACTGAAGCTTTCTTT | CSGAPLLMNTEAFF | TRBV29-1 | NA | NA | TRBJ1-1
TGTGCCAGCAGCTACGGGGAGACTGAAGCTTTCTTT | CASSYGETEAFF | TRBV11-2 | NA | NA | TRBJ1-1
TGCGCCAGCAGCGGGGGACAGGGAAGCTATGGCTACACCTTC | CASSGGQGSYGYTF | TRBV5-1 | TRBD1 | few | TRBJ1-2
TGTGCCAGCAGTTCCGATAGCTCTGGAAACACCATATATTTT | CASSSDSSGNTIYF | TRBV28 | NA | NA | TRBJ1-3
TGTGCCAGCAGCTTAGTGGGGACTCCTAACACAGATACGCAGTATTTT | CASSLVGTPNTDTQYF | TRBV7-6 | NA | NA | TRBJ2-3
TGTGCCAGCATCCCGGACACCCCCTACGAGCAGTACTTC | CASIPDTPYEQYF | TRBV9 | NA | NA | TRBJ2-7
TGTGCCAGCAGTGGTCAGGGCGCGAACACTGAAGCTTTCTTT | CASSGQGANTEAFF | TRBV6-2/TRBV6-3 | NA | NA | TRBJ1-1
TGTGCCACCCGGGGACTAACCAACAATGAGCAGTTCTTC | CATRGLTNNEQFF | TRBV6-5 | TRBD2 | NA | TRBJ2-1
TGTGCCTGGAGTGTGAAGGGTAGCGTAGGCAATCAGCCCCAGCATTTT | CAWSVKGSVGNQPQHF | TRBV30 | NA | few | TRBJ1-5
TGTGCCTGGAGTACGGGGGGTTTAAAAGACTTC | CAWSTGGLKDF | TRBV30 | NA | NA | TRBJ1-2
TGCGCCAGCAGCCAACCGGGCGAGCAGTACTTC | CASSQPGEQYF | TRBV5-1 | NA | NA | TRBJ2-7
TGTGCCAGCATCCCCCCCACAGACCCCTATGGCTACACCTTC | CASIPPTDPYGYTF | TRBV28 | NA | NA | TRBJ1-2
TGCAGTGCTAGTTCGGACAGGGATTTTGATGGCTACACCTTC | CSASSDRDFDGYTF | TRBV20-1 | TRBD1 | NA | TRBJ1-2